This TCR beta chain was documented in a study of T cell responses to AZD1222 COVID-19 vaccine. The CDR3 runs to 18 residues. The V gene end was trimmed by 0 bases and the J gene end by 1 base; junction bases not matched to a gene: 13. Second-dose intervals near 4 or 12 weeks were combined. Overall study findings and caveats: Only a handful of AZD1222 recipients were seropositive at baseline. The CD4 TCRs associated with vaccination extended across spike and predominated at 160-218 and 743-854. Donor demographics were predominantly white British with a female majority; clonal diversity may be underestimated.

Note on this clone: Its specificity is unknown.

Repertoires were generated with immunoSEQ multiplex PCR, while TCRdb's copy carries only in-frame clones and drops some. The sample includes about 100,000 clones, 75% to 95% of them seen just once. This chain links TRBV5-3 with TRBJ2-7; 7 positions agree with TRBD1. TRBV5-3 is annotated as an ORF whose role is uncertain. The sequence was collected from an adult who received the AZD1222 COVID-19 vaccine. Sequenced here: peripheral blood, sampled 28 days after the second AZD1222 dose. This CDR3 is CARSLGPRGLPPSYEQYF. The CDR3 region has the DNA TGTGCCAGAAGCTTGGGGCCGAGGGGGCTACCGCCTTCCTACGAGCAGTACTTC.